This record looks at one TCR beta chain sequence and its context. Its antigen is not identified. Deletions cut 2 bases from V and 6 bases from J, with 13 bases between. The CDR3 contains 14 residues. The germline V gene encodes CDR1 SEHNR and CDR2 FQNEAQ (reference sequence). This specimen comes from a study of cytomegalovirus exposure and HLA in healthy donors. Overall study context: As released early, the data held about 85 million unique TCRs from HLA-typed donors. Membership in the Caucasian-associated ancestry cluster was found for approximately 85% of approximately 380 genotyped donors. Findings and caveats of the study: Cytomegalovirus association was listed for about 160 TCR beta chains. In a later analysis, specific HLA alleles were associated with 15,000 to 20,000 TCR beta sequences at a 0.05 false discovery rate.

Vbeta (60) and Jbeta (13) primers were used in the PCR. Profiled with immunoSEQ multiplex PCR; TCRdb holds only in-frame clones, not every one. Counted here are around 96,000 clones, 70% to 90% occurring once; the ten biggest clones make up around 2%. J is TRBJ1-1 and V is TRBV7-9, with D perhaps TRBD1 (5 bases). What was sequenced was PBMCs. This clonotype was sampled from a young man in good health and CMV-seronegative. The CDR3 DNA follows: TGTGCCAGCAGCTTACGGGGGGGTTTTGCTGAAGCTTTCTTT. Its protein product is CASSLRGGFAEAFF.